What follows is one T cell receptor (beta chain) and its context. The clone's antigen remains unknown. Within one base of it there is no much larger clone, and no base qualities were kept. The data are from a study of blood T cell repertoires in COVID-19 (dated by TCRdb to between 2020 and 2021). Turning to the overall study: Collaborator samples came from the United States, Italy and Spain and covered acute and convalescent phases of COVID-19. The material from the prospective study consisted of cDNA or gDNA derived from T cells, B-cell-depleted T cells, or PBMCs. Deeply sampled blood TCRbeta repertoires from subjects exposed to, actively infected with, or recovered from COVID-19 were included in the dataset. A freely available public database, intended as a resource for researchers studying the immune response to SARS-CoV-2, is where the repertoires were released. Samples were obtained from the ongoing ImmuneRACE study (first 160 participants) and from 1,254 subjects provided by 6 global collaborators. Nearly every sample came with metadata listing a de-identified subject ID, COVID-19 status, age in years and sex. Where available, HLA class I and class II types were taken from metadata supplied by the sample provider and were not determined by assay-based typing. The full study reports these points: Clinical and demographic metadata were provided uncurated, with the amount varying by source and participant.

The collaborating institutions used their own protocols to collect whole blood in K2EDTA tubes. For TCRbeta analysis, collaborators shipped samples as frozen whole blood, isolated PBMCs, or DNA extracted from either of those sample types. TCRbeta CDR3 regions were amplified from genomic DNA using the immunoSEQ Assay, a bias-controlled multiplex PCR. In the authors' own workflow: Nucleated cell counts per sample were estimated from amplification of reference gene primers within the assay. To quantify the absolute abundance of each unique TCRbeta CDR3 rearrangement, sequence reads were collapsed and filtered. For each sample, productive Simpson clonality was calculated as the square root of Simpson's diversity index over productive rearrangements. Sourced from immuneACCESS, this table was stored by TCRdb with only in-frame sequences that have V and J called. A share of the clones is absent; for the studies checked, an unresolved V gene accounts for under half, and the remainder has no known explanation. Clone size and the V and J calls come from that table; the DNA yielded D and trimming. The sample records fewer than 110,000 clones, more than 70% of which are singletons. The ten top clones hold approximately 4% of the sample.

The sample comprised peripheral blood. This TCR was sampled from a human donor in a cohort sampled during active COVID-19.

Read as DNA, the sequence is TGTGCCAGCAGTTACGGTAGGGGCCTCGGGGAAGCTTTCTTT. Translated, this is CASSYGRGLGEAFF. Recombination joined TRBV6-2 or TRBV6-3 with TRBJ1-1; TRBD1 could be the D gene, as 5 bases match. Trimming removed 2 bases from V and 8 bases from J, leaving 15 bases between the germline ends. In the germline V gene, CDR1 corresponds to MNHEY and CDR2 to SVGEGT. The CDR3 has 14 amino acids, counting the end cysteine and phenylalanine. Only the CDR3 part of the read is kept: 42 bases, read in frame from the first base.